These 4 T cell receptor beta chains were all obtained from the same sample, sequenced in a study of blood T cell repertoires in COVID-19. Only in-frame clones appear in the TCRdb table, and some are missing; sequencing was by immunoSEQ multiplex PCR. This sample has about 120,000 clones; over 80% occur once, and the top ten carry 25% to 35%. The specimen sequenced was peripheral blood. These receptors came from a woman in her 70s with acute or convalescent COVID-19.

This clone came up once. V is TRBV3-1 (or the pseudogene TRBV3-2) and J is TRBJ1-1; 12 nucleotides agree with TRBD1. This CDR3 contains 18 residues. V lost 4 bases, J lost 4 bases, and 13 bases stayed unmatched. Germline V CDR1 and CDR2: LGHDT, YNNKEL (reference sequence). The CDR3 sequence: CASSLGSGQGAFSTEAFF. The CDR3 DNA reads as TGTGCCAGCAGCCTGGGGTCGGGACAGGGGGCTTTTAGCACTGAAGCTTTCTTT.

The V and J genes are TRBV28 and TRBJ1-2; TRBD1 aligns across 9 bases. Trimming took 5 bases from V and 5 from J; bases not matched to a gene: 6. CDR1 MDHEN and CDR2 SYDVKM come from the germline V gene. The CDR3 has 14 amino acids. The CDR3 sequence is CASSTSGTGYGYTF. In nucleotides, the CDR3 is TGTGCCAGCAGTACGTCCGGGACAGGGTATGGCTACACCTTC.

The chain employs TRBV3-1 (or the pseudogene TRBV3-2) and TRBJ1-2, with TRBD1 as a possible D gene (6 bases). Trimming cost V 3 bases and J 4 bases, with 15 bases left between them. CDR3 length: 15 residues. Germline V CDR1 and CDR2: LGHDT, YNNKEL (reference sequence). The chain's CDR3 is CASSQLSGTSYGYTF. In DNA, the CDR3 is TGTGCCAGCAGCCAGCTCTCCGGGACATCCTATGGCTACACCTTC.

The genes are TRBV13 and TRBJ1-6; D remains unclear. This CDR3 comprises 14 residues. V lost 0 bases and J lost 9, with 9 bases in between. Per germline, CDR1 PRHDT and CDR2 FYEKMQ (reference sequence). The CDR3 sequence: CASSLGLILSPLHF. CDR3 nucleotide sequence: TGTGCCAGCAGCTTAGGCCTAATCCTTTCACCCCTCCACTTT.